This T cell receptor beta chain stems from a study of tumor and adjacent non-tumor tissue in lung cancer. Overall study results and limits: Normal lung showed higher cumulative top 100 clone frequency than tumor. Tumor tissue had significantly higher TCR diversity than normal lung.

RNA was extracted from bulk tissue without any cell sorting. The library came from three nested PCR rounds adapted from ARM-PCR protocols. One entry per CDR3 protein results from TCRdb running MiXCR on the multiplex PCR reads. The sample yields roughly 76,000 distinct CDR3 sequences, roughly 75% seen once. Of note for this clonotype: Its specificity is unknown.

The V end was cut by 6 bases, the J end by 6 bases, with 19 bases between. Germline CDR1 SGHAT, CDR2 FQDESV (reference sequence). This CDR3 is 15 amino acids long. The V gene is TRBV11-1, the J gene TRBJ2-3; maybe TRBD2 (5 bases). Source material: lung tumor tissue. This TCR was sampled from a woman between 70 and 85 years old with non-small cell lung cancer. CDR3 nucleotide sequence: TGTGCCAGCAGGAAACCCAACGGGATGGGGGATACGCAGTATTTT. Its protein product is CASRKPNGMGDTQYF.